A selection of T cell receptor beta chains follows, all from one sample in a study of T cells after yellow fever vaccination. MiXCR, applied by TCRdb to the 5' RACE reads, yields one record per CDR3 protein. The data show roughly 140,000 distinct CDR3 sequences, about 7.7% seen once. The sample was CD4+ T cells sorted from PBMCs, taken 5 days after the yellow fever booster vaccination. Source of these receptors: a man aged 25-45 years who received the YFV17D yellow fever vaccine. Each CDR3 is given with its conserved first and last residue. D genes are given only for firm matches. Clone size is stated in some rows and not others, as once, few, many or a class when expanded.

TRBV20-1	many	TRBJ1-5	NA	TGCAGTGCTAGTTTTTCAGGTGGCAATCAGCCCCAGCATTTT	CSASFSGGNQPQHF
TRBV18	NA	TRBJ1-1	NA	TGTGCCAGCTCACCGTTCTCAGGGGACTTAATGAACACTGAAGCTTTCTTT	CASSPFSGDLMNTEAFF
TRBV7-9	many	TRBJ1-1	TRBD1	TGTGCCAGCAGCTTACGAAGACAGGGTACTGAAGCTTTCTTT	CASSLRRQGTEAFF
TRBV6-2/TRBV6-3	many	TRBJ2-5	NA	TGTGCCAGCAGCCAAACCTCGGAGACCCAGTACTTC	CASSQTSETQYF
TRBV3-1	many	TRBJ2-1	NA	TGTGCCAGCAGCCACTCAGCAGGGGAAACAGGACTTCGTCAGTTCTTC	CASSHSAGETGLRQFF
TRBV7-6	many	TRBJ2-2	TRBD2	TGTGCCAGCAGCTTTCGCAGCGGGACGGACACCGGGGAGCTGTTTTTT	CASSFRSGTDTGELFF
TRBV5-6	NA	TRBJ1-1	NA	TGTGCCAGCAGCTTAAAACGGATGAACACTGAAGCTTTCTTT	CASSLKRMNTEAFF
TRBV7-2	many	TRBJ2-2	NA	TGTGCCAGCAGCCCACGACTGGTGAACACCGGGGAGCTGTTTTTT	CASSPRLVNTGELFF
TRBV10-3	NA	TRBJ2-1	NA	TGTGCCATCAGTGAAATGACTAACAATGAGCAGTTCTTC	CAISEMTNNEQFF
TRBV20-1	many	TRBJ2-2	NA	TGCAGTGCTAGTATCCCGGGCACCGGGGAGCTGTTTTTT	CSASIPGTGELFF
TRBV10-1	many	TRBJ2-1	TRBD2	TGCGCCAGCAGTGAGTTCCCTAGCGGGTCCTACAATGAGCAGTTCTTC	CASSEFPSGSYNEQFF
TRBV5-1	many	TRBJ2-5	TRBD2	TGCGCCAGCAGCAACGGACTAGCGGGAGACCGGTACCAAGAGACCCAGTACTTC	CASSNGLAGDRYQETQYF
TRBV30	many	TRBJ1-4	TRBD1	TGTGCCAGGGGACAGGGCGGCGAAAAACTGTTTTTT	CARGQGGEKLFF
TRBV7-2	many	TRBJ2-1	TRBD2	TGTGCCAGCAGCTTACTAGCGGGAAGGAGTGAGCAGTTCTTC	CASSLLAGRSEQFF
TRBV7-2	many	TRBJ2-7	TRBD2	TGTGCCAGCAGCTCCAGCGGGAGGAACGAGCAGTACTTC	CASSSSGRNEQYF
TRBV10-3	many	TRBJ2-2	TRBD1	TGTGCCATCACCCAGGGGGACAGGGCCGGGGAGCTGTTTTTT	CAITQGDRAGELFF
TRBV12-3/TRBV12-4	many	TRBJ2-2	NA	TGTGCCAGCAGTTTATCGACCGACGTGGCCGGGGAGCTGTTTTTT	CASSLSTDVAGELFF
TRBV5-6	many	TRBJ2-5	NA	TGTGCCAGCAGTTCACTAGAGACCCAGTACTTC	CASSSLETQYF
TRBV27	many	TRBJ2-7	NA	TGTGCCAGCAGTAACAGGTATTTAGAGCAGTACTTC	CASSNRYLEQYF
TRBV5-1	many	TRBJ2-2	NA	TGCGCCAGCAGCTTGGACACTCCGGAGACCGGGGAGCTGTTTTTT	CASSLDTPETGELFF
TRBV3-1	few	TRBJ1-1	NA	TGTGCCAGCAGCCAAGATTGGGGTACAGCTAAAGCTTTCTTT	CASSQDWGTAKAFF
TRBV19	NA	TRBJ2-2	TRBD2	TGTGCCAGTAGTTCACCCCGGGTTAGCGGGAATAACGGGGAGCTGTTTTTT	CASSSPRVSGNNGELFF
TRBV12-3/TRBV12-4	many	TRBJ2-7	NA	TGTGCCAGCAGTTCTTATTACGAGCAGTACTTC	CASSSYYEQYF
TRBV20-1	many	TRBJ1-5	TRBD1	TGCAGTGCTAGTCAGGGGGCTGATCAGCCCCAGCATTTT	CSASQGADQPQHF
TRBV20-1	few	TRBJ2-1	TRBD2	TGCAGTGCACCGGGACTAGCGGGAGGAAGTTTATATGAGCAGTTCTTC	CSAPGLAGGSLYEQFF
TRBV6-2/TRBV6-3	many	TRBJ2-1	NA	TGTGCCAGCAGTTTCAACAAGCATCCGACGGGCTCCTACAATGAGCAGTTCTTC	CASSFNKHPTGSYNEQFF
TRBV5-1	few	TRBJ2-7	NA	TGCGCCAGCAGCGCGGAGACTAGTACCGAGCAGTACTTC	CASSAETSTEQYF
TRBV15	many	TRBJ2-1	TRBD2	TGTGCCACCAGCAGAGAAATAGCGGGATTGGCCGGGCAGTTCTTC	CATSREIAGLAGQFF
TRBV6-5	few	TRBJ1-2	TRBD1	TGTGCCAGCAGTTTCGCAGGGGGAAACTATGGCTACACCTTC	CASSFAGGNYGYTF
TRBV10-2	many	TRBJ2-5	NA	TGCGCCAGCAGGGGGGAACTAGGGTTAGAGACCCAGTACTTC	CASRGELGLETQYF
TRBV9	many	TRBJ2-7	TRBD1	TGTGCCAGCAGCGCCTTGGGACAGGCCGACTCGGGGCAGTACTTC	CASSALGQADSGQYF
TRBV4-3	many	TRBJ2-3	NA	TGCGCCAGCAGCCAAATAGGGGGAGAGGATACGCAGTATTTT	CASSQIGGEDTQYF
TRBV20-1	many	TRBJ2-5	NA	TGCAGTGCGATCAGGCAAGAGACCCAGTACTTC	CSAIRQETQYF
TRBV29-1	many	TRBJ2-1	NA	TGCAGCGTTGATAAGGGTTTGGGGCAGTTCTTC	CSVDKGLGQFF
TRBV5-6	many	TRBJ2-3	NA	TGTGCCAGCAGATTTTACTCAGCAGATACGCAGTATTTT	CASRFYSADTQYF
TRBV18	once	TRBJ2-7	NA	TGTGCCAGCTCACTGGGGACGGACTACGAGCAGTACTTC	CASSLGTDYEQYF
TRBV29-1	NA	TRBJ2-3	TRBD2	TGCAGCGTTGACTCGATCCGGGGGGGCACAGATACGCAGTATTTT	CSVDSIRGGTDTQYF
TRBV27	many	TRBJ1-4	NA	TGTGCCAGCAGTTTAGTAGGGGACGGAGAAAAACTGTTTTTT	CASSLVGDGEKLFF
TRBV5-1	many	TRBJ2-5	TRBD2	TGCGCCAGCTCCAGGACTAGCGACGGGGAGACCCAGTACTTC	CASSRTSDGETQYF
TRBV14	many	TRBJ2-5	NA	TGTGCCAGCAGCCCCGTGGGGGAGACCCAGTACTTC	CASSPVGETQYF